The 29 T cell receptor beta chains below come from one sample, sequenced in a study of T cells in Graves' hyperthyroidism and ophthalmopathy. Researchers amplified the TCR beta CDR3 regions from RNA transcripts. The HTBI primer set served for first-round RT-PCR of the TCR CDR3. TCRdb re-called the multiplex PCR reads through MiXCR, storing one row per CDR3 protein. Among approximately 610,000 distinct CDR3 sequences, roughly 15% were seen once, and the ten largest hold roughly 4.5%. Source material: blood. These receptor sequences come from a woman aged 40 to 50 with Graves' ophthalmopathy.

This clonotype appeared many times. The chain employs TRBV28 and TRBJ2-1, with 8 bases lining up with TRBD1. With V trimmed by 9 bases and J by 5 bases, 6 bases remained unmatched. The CDR3 is 13 residues long. Germline loops: CDR1 MDHEN, CDR2 SYDVKM. In nucleotides, the CDR3 is TGTGCCAGTACGGGACAGGAGGACAATGAGCAGTTCTTC. Amino acids: CASTGQEDNEQFF.

This clonotype was recorded at least ten times. The chain combines TRBV20-1 with TRBJ1-2; 7 positions match TRBD1. V lost 4 bases, J lost 0 bases, and 5 bases stayed unmatched. Germline V gives CDR1 DFQATT, CDR2 SNEGSKA (reference sequence). This CDR3 has 14 residues. The CDR3 coding sequence is TGCAGTGCTACGAGACAGGGAGCTAACTATGGCTACACCTTC. Amino acid sequence: CSATRQGANYGYTF.

This clonotype was detected a few times. CDR3 sequence reads: CSARGAQETQYF. As DNA, the CDR3 is TGCAGTGCTAGAGGCGCTCAAGAGACCCAGTACTTC. The V gene is TRBV20-1, the J gene TRBJ2-5; D ambiguous. V lost 1 base and J lost 2, with 5 bases in between. The germline V gene has CDR1 DFQATT and CDR2 SNEGSKA (reference sequence). CDR3 length equals 12 residues.

This clonotype has ten or more counts. This sequence joins TRBV6-1 and TRBJ2-3, with D possibly TRBD2 on 5 matching bases. There are 14 residues in the CDR3. In germline, CDR1 is MNHNS, CDR2 SASEGT. Trimming stripped 6 bases from V and 6 bases from J, with 16 bases between. Written as DNA, the CDR3 is TGTGCCAGCAGACGGGGTCTCAACCCGGATACGCAGTATTTT. Its translation is CASRRGLNPDTQYF.

This clonotype came up many times. The rearrangement links TRBV24-1 to TRBJ1-1, with no clear D. Between the trimmed V and J ends, which lost 7 bases and 0 bases, there was a span of 11 bases. The CDR3 covers 14 residues. Per germline, CDR1 KGHDR and CDR2 SFDVKD. CDR3 region: CATRPGGVNTEAFF. CDR3 DNA sequence: TGTGCCACCAGGCCAGGCGGCGTGAACACTGAAGCTTTCTTT.

The gene calls are TRBV7-2 and TRBJ1-5; D is unresolved. Germline assignment: CDR1 SGHTA and CDR2 FQGNSA. The CDR3 contains 14 residues. The ends were cut back, 4 bases at V and 0 bases at J, with 7 bases in the middle. The CDR3 DNA reads as TGTGCCAGCAGCTCGAAAACTAGCAATCAGCCCCAGCATTTT. Its translation: CASSSKTSNQPQHF.

In its sample, this clonotype was seen many times. This rearrangement joins TRBV12-3 or TRBV12-4 to TRBJ2-3; D may be TRBD1 (6 bases). The CDR3 runs to 16 residues. V was cut by 5 bases and J by 2 bases, with 17 bases left in between. The CDR3 spells CASSTDRRGYTDTQYF. CDR3 DNA: TGTGCCAGCAGTACTGACCGCAGGGGTTACACAGATACGCAGTATTTT.

This clonotype was detected ten times or more. The rearrangement links TRBV6-2 or TRBV6-3 to TRBJ2-7; 11 nucleotides line up with TRBD1. The CDR3 length is 15 residues. With V trimmed by 5 bases and J by 3 bases, 6 bases remained unmatched. Germline-derived CDR1 and CDR2 are MNHEY and SVGEGT. The chain's CDR3 is CASSTWTGGNYEQYF. DNA for the CDR3: TGTGCCAGCAGTACGTGGACAGGGGGCAACTACGAGCAGTACTTC.

This chain uses TRBV6-2 or TRBV6-3 with TRBJ2-5, with 7 bases lining up with TRBD1. The J segment lost 3 bases and the V segment lost 2 bases, leaving 3 bases of the junction unmatched. CDR1 MNHEY and CDR2 SVGEGT come from the germline V gene. The CDR3 spans 14 residues. In DNA, the CDR3 is TGTGCCAGCAGTTACATCACAGGGGAAGAGACCCAGTACTTC. It codes for CASSYITGEETQYF.

This clonotype was seen at least ten times. The CDR3: CASSQGAASWNEQYF. The DNA of the CDR3 is TGCGCCAGCAGCCAAGGGGCCGCTAGCTGGAACGAGCAGTACTTC. The chain uses TRBV4-3 and TRBJ2-7; D may be TRBD2 (5 bases). The CDR3 is 15 residues long. Trimming took 1 base from V and 5 from J, leaving 15 bases between them. From germline, CDR1 is LGHNA and CDR2 YSLEER.

This clonotype was counted ten times or more. The chain employs TRBV12-5 and TRBJ2-5; no reliable D call. Trimming shortened V by 2 bases and J by 3 bases, and 7 bases separated the two germline ends. Germline V CDR1 and CDR2: LGHNT, FRNRAP. This CDR3 is built from 13 residues. CDR3 sequence (DNA): TGTGCTAGTGGTTTGTCTTGGAAAGAGACCCAGTACTTC. It translates to CASGLSWKETQYF.

A few counts support this clonotype. In nucleotides, the CDR3 is TGTGCCAGTAGTATAGGACAGGGCGGGTCAGATACGCAGTATTTT. Translating it yields CASSIGQGGSDTQYF. The chain is built from TRBV19 and TRBJ2-3, with 7 bases lining up with TRBD1. Germline V gene data show CDR1 as LNHDA and CDR2 as SQIVND (reference sequence). V lost 1 base to trimming and J lost 4 bases; unmatched junction nucleotides: 5. The CDR3 consists of 15 residues.

This clonotype was found many times. This rearrangement joins TRBV29-1 to TRBJ2-7; 12 nucleotides match TRBD2. Germline CDR1 is SQVTM and CDR2 is ANQGSEA. There are 17 residues in the CDR3. V gave up 4 bases and J gave up 2 bases; unmatched junction bases: 12. The CDR3 region is CSVVRETSGGPTYEQYF. The DNA of the CDR3 is TGCAGCGTTGTCAGGGAGACTAGCGGGGGACCTACCTACGAGCAGTACTTC.

This clonotype showed up many times. The V and J genes are TRBV7-8 and TRBJ2-7; 9 nucleotides line up with TRBD1. Germline loops: CDR1 SGHVS, CDR2 FQNEAQ. The CDR3 is 15 residues long. V lost 1 base to trimming and J lost 4 bases; unmatched junction nucleotides: 5. DNA for the CDR3: TGTGCCAGCAGCTTAGGCCAGGGGACAGGGTACGAGCAGTACTTC. Translating it yields CASSLGQGTGYEQYF.

This clonotype was counted ten times or more. The chain recombines TRBV20-1 with TRBJ2-7; no clear D gene. The germline CDR1 and CDR2 sequences are DFQATT and SNEGSKA (reference sequence). The length of the CDR3 is 14 residues. Trimming pared 0 bases from V and 6 bases from J, leaving 15 bases between. The CDR3 DNA reads as TGCAGTGCTAGAGATCTCCGGCAGAGTCTCGAGCAGTACTTC. This gives the protein CSARDLRQSLEQYF.

J is TRBJ1-5 and V is TRBV28; no clear D gene. The ends were cut back, 1 base at V and 2 bases at J, with 9 bases in the middle. The CDR3 totals 15 residues. The germline CDR1 and CDR2 sequences are MDHEN and SYDVKM. CDR3 in amino acids: CASSLYPRRNQPQHF. CDR3 coding DNA: TGTGCCAGCAGTTTATATCCCCGGCGCAATCAGCCCCAGCATTTT.

This clonotype was seen a handful of times. The chain employs TRBV30 and TRBJ1-2, with 7 bases lining up with TRBD1. The ends lost 1 base at V and 7 bases at J; junction bases unmatched: 6. CDR3 size: 13 residues. CDR1 GTSNPN and CDR2 SVGIG come from the germline V gene (reference sequence). The CDR3 here is CAWSETGIGGYTF. The CDR3, as DNA: TGTGCCTGGAGTGAGACAGGGATTGGTGGCTACACCTTC.

This clonotype was found many times. V gene TRBV28 combines with J gene TRBJ2-7; 7 bases align to TRBD2. Germline-derived CDR1 and CDR2 are MDHEN and SYDVKM. The J segment lost 2 bases and the V segment lost 6 bases, leaving 10 bases of the junction unmatched. The CDR3 extends over 15 amino acids. This CDR3 is CASSRTNSGPYEQYF. CDR3 nucleotide sequence: TGTGCCAGCAGCAGAACGAATAGCGGGCCCTACGAGCAGTACTTC.

This clonotype was seen repeatedly, ten times or more. The chain employs TRBV12-3 or TRBV12-4 and TRBJ2-5; D might be TRBD1 or TRBD2, each matching 5 bases. Trimming left V 6 bases short and J 6 bases short, with 17 bases between. This CDR3 is 14 amino acids long. The CDR3 sequence is CASRILSGGQTQYF. DNA of the CDR3: TGTGCCAGCAGAATATTAAGTGGGGGTCAGACCCAGTACTTC.

Concerning this clonotype: A much larger clone differs from this one at a single base, so this may be a read error. This sequence joins TRBV12-3 or TRBV12-4 and TRBJ2-2; 9 bases fit TRBD1. The CDR3 is made up of 16 amino acids. CDR3 DNA sequence: TGTGCCAGCAGTGCGACCGGGACAGGGAACACCGAGGAGCTGTTTTTT. It encodes CASSATGTGNTEELFF.

This chain uses TRBV30 with TRBJ2-7; no clear D. Trimming shortened V by 1 base and J by 4 bases, and 5 bases separated the two germline ends. The CDR3 covers 11 residues. The germline gives CDR1 GTSNPN, CDR2 SVGIG (reference sequence). The CDR3 is CAWSGFYEQYF. For the CDR3, the DNA is TGTGCCTGGAGTGGTTTTTACGAGCAGTACTTC.

This clonotype came up many times. This sequence joins TRBV12-3 or TRBV12-4 and TRBJ1-2, with D uncertain. The germline V and J ends were trimmed by 6 bases and 6 bases, with 11 bases remaining between them. The CDR3 spans 12 residues. CDR3 sequence: CASSRGPHGYTF. The CDR3 DNA is TGTGCCAGCAGCCGAGGACCCCATGGCTACACCTTC.

This clonotype was detected ten times or more. This sequence joins TRBV6-6 and TRBJ1-2; 7 bases align to TRBD1. CDR1 is MNHNY, CDR2 SVGAGI, per germline (reference sequence). The junction had 10 bases not matched to a gene; V was cut back by 6 bases and J by 6 bases. The CDR3 is 14 residues long. The CDR3 DNA is TGTGCCAGCAGAACGACAGGGAAGCATGATGGCTACACCTTC. It yields the protein CASRTTGKHDGYTF.

This clonotype appeared a few times. The V and J genes are TRBV3-1 and TRBJ2-5, with D perhaps matching TRBD2 (5 bases). There are 16 residues in the CDR3. Trimming left V 0 bases short and J 5 bases short, with 16 bases between. Germline V gene lookup returns CDR1 LGHDT and CDR2 YNNKEL (reference sequence). CDR3: CASSQDWPSLGETQYF. The DNA for the CDR3 is TGTGCCAGCAGCCAAGATTGGCCTAGCCTGGGGGAGACCCAGTACTTC.

At least ten counts were recorded for this clonotype. The V gene is TRBV7-2, the J gene TRBJ1-2, with a possible D match to TRBD1 (5 bases). The V end was cut by 5 bases, the J end by 6 bases, with 13 bases between. CDR3 length: 13 residues. Per germline, CDR1 SGHTA and CDR2 FQGNSA. The CDR3, as DNA: TGTGCCAGCAGCGGGACCCTAAGGCATGGCTACACCTTC. Translation gives CASSGTLRHGYTF.

At least ten counts were recorded for this clonotype. The genes are TRBV11-1 and TRBJ2-7; D gene unclear. The V end was cut by 6 bases, the J end by 2 bases, with 14 bases between. This CDR3 spans 14 amino acids. Looked up from germline, CDR1 is SGHAT and CDR2 is FQDESV (reference sequence). The CDR3 loop is CASSLAQRAYEQYF. The DNA for the CDR3 is TGTGCCAGCAGTTTGGCACAGAGAGCCTACGAGCAGTACTTC.

This clonotype was seen ten or more times. This rearrangement joins TRBV14 to TRBJ2-5; no reliable D call. The CDR3 runs 15 residues. Germline lookup yields CDR1 SGHDN and CDR2 FVKESK. Trimming took 0 bases from V and 1 from J, leaving 9 bases between them. The CDR3 here is CASSQDRAAQETQYF. The CDR3 DNA is TGTGCCAGCAGCCAAGATCGGGCGGCCCAAGAGACCCAGTACTTC.

This clonotype was picked up many times. The J gene is TRBJ1-5, the V gene TRBV19; possibly TRBD1 for D (6 bases). The CDR3 covers 14 residues. Germline CDR1 LNHDA, CDR2 SQIVND (reference sequence). V was trimmed by 5 bases and J by 1 base, leaving 9 bases between them. For the CDR3, the DNA is TGTGCCAGTAGTCAACAGGGAAGCAATCAGCCCCAGCATTTT. This gives the protein CASSQQGSNQPQHF.

Ten or more counts support this clonotype. A much larger clone differs by one base, so this may be a read error. This rearrangement joins TRBV29-1 to TRBJ1-2, with D maybe TRBD1 (6 bases). This CDR3 contains 14 residues. Germline V CDR1 and CDR2: SQVTM, ANQGSEA. Here the CDR3 DNA reads TGCAACGTCCCAACAGGGTTCACTAACTATGGCTACACCTTC. It yields the protein CNVPTGFTNYGYTF.